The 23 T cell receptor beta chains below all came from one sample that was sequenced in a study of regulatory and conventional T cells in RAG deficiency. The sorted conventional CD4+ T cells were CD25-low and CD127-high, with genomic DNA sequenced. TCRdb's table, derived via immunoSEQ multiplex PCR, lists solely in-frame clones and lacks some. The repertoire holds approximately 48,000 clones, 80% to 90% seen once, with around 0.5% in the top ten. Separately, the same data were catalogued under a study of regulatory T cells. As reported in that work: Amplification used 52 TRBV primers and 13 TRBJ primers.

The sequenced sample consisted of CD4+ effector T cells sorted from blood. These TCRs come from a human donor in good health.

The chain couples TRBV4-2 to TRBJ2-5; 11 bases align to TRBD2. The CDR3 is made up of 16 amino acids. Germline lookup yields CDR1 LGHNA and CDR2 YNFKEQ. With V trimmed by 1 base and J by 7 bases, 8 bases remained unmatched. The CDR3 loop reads CASSQANTGTSGTQYF. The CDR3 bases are TGTGCCAGCAGCCAAGCCAACACCGGGACTAGCGGGACCCAGTACTTC.

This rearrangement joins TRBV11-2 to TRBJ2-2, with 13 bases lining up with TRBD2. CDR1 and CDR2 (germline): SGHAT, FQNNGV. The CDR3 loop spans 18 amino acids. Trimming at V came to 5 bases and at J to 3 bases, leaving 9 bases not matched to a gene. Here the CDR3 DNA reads TGTGCCAGCAGCCCCACACTAGCGGGGGGGCCGGACACCGGGGAGCTGTTTTTT. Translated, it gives CASSPTLAGGPDTGELFF.

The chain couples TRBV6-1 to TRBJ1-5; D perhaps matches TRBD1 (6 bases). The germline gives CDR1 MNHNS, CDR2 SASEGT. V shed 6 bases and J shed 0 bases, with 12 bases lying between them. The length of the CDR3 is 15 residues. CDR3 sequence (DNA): TGTGCCAGCAGCTTACAGGGACTTAGCAATCAGCCCCAGCATTTT. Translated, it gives CASSLQGLSNQPQHF.

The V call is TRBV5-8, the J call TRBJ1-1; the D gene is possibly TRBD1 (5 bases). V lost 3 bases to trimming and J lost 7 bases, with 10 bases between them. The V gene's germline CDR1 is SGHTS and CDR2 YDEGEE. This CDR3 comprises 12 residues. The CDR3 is CASSWGGGEAFF. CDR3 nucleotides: TGTGCCAGCAGCTGGGGGGGAGGTGAAGCTTTCTTT.

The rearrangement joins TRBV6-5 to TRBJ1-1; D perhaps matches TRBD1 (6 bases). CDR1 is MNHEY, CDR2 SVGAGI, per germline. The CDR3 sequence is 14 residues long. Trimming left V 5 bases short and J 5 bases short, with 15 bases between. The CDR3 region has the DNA TGTGCCAGCAGTGATAAACAGGGCCTTACTGAAGCTTTCTTT. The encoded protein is CASSDKQGLTEAFF.

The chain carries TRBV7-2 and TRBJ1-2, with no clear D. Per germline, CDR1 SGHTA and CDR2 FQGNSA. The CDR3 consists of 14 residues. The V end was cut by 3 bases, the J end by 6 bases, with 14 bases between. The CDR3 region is CASSFLTPRDGYTF. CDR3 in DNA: TGTGCCAGCAGCTTCCTGACCCCCCGGGATGGCTACACCTTC. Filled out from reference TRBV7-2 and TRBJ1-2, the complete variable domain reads GAGVSQSPSNKVTEKGKDVELRCDPISGHTALYWYRQSLGQGLEFLIYFQGNSAPDKSGLPSDRFSAERTGGSVSTLTIQRTQQEDSAVYLCASSFLTPRDGYTFGSGTRLTVV.

DNA of the CDR3: TGCGCCAGCAGTGATACTCGCGGGGGGTCTTACAATGAGCAGTTCTTC. Amino acids: CASSDTRGGSYNEQFF. The chain carries TRBV10-1 and TRBJ2-1; 8 bases fit TRBD2. Germline lookup yields CDR1 WNHNN and CDR2 SYGVQD (reference sequence). V lost 3 bases and J lost 4; bases outside the gene matches: 8. The CDR3 sequence is 16 residues long.

In nucleotides, the CDR3 is TGTGCCAGCAGGGGACTAGCGGGTTCCGAGACCCAGTACTTC. Its translation is CASRGLAGSETQYF. The rearrangement links TRBV2 to TRBJ2-5; TRBD2 matches at 12 bases. Germline trimming cut 6 bases from V and 5 bases from J; bases unmatched to any gene: 4. CDR3 length: 14 amino acids. Germline V gene lookup returns CDR1 SNHLY and CDR2 FYNNEI.

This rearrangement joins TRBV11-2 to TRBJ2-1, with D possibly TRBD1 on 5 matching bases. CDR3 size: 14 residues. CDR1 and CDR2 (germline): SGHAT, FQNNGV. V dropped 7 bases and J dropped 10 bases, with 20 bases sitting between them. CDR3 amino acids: CASTRRAQGNEQFF. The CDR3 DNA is TGTGCCAGCACTCGAAGGGCCCAGGGTAACGAGCAGTTCTTC.

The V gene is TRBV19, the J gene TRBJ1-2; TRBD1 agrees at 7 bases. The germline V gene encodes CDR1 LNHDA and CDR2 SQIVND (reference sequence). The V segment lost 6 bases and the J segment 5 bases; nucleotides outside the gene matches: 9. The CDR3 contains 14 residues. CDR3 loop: CASSPGGGVYGYTF. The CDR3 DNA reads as TGTGCCAGTAGCCCAGGGGGAGGAGTATATGGCTACACCTTC.

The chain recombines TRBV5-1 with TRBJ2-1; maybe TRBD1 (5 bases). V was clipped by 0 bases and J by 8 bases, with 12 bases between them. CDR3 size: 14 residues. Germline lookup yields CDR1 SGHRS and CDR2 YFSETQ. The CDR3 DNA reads TGCGCCAGCAGCTTGGGGCAGGGTGGTGATGAGCAGTTCTTC. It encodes CASSLGQGGDEQFF.

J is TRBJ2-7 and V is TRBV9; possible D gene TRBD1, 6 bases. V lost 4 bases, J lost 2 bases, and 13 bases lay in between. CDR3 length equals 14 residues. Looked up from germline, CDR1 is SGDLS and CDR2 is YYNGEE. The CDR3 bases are TGTGCCAGCAGCCCTGGGACACAAACCTACGAGCAGTACTTC. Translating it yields CASSPGTQTYEQYF.

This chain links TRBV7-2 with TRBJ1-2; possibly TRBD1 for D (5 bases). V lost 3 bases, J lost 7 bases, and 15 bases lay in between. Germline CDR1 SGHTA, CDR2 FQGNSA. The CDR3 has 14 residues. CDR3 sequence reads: CASSFPRGGGGYTF. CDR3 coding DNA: TGTGCCAGCAGCTTCCCTCGCGGGGGGGGTGGCTACACCTTC.

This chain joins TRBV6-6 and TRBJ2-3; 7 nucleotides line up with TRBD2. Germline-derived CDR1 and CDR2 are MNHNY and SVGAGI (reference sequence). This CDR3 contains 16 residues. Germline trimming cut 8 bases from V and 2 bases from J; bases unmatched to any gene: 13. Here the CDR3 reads CASGRGSEISTDTQYF. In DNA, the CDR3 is TGTGCCAGCGGGCGGGGGAGCGAGATCTCCACAGATACGCAGTATTTT.

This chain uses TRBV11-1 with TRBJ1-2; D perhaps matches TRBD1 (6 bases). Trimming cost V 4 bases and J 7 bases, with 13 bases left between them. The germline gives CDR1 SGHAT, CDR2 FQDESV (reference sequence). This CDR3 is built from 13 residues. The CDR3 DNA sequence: TGTGCCAGCAGCTGGGGCGGGGGCGCTGGCTACACCTTC. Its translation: CASSWGGGAGYTF.

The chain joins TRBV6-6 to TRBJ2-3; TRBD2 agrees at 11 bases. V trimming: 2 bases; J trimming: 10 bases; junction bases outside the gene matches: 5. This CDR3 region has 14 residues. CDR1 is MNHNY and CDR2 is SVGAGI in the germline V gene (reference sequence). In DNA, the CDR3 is TGTGCCAGCAGTTACGCGACTAGCGGGAACGCGCAGTATTTT. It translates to CASSYATSGNAQYF.

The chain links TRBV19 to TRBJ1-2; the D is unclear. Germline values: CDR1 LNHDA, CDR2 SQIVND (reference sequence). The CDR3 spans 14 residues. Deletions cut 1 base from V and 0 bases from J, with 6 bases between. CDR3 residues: CASSIGTANYGYTF. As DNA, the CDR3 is TGTGCCAGTAGTATAGGGACGGCTAACTATGGCTACACCTTC.

CDR3 in DNA: TGTGCCATCAGTCCCTTGCGGGAGGGCTACACCTTC. This codes for CAISPLREGYTF. The gene calls are TRBV10-3 and TRBJ1-2; the D is unclear. The V end was cut by 5 bases, the J end by 8 bases, with 12 bases between. The CDR3 loop spans 12 amino acids. The germline CDR1 and CDR2 sequences are ENHRY and SYGVKD.

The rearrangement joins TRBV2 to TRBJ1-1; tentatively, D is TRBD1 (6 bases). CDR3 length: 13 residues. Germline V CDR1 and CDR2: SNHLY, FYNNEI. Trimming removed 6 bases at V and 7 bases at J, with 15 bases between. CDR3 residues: CASRRDKANEAFF. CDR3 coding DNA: TGTGCCAGCAGGAGGGACAAGGCAAATGAAGCTTTCTTT. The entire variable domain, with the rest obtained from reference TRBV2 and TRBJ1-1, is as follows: EPEVTQTPSHQVTQMGQEVILRCVPISNHLYFYWYRQILGQKVEFLVSFYNNEISEKSEIFDDQFSVERPDGSNFTLKIRSTKLEDSAMYFCASRRDKANEAFFGQGTRLTVV.

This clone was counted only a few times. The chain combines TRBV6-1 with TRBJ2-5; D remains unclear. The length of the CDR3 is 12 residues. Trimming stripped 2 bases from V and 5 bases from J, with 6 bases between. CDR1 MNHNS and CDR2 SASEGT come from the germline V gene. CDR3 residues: CASSESLETQYF. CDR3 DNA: TGTGCCAGCAGTGAATCATTGGAGACCCAGTACTTC.

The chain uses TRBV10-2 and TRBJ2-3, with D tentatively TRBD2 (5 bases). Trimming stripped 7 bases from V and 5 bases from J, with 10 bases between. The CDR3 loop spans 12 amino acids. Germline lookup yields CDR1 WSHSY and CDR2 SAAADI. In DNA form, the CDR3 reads TGCGCCAGCACCAGGAGGCAAGATACGCAGTATTTT. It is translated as CASTRRQDTQYF.

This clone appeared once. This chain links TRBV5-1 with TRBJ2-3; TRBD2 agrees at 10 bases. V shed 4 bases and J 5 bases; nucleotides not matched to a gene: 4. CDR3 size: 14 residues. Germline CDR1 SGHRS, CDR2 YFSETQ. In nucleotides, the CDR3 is TGCGCCAGCAGCCTAGCGGGAGCACGAGATACGCAGTATTTT. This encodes CASSLAGARDTQYF.

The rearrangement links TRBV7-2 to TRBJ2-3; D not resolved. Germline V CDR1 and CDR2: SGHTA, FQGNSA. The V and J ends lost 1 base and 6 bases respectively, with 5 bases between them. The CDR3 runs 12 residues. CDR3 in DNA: TGTGCCAGCAGCTTAGGACCCGATACGCAGTATTTT. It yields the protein CASSLGPDTQYF.